The next 11 T cell receptor beta chains were all read from a single sample in a study of blood T cell repertoires in COVID-19. Data came from immunoSEQ multiplex PCR; TCRdb stores just in-frame clones and leaves some out. The sample has about 110,000 clones, over 70% seen once. The specimen sequenced was peripheral blood. All receptors come from a woman in her 70s with acute or convalescent COVID-19.

The rearrangement uses TRBV3-1 (or the pseudogene TRBV3-2) and TRBJ2-1, with D uncertain. Trimming shortened V by 0 bases and J by 1 base, and 7 bases separated the two germline ends. The CDR3 is made up of 15 amino acids. The germline CDR1 and CDR2 sequences are LGHDT and YNNKEL (reference sequence). The CDR3 DNA reads TGTGCCAGCAGCCAAGAGGTAGTTTCCTACAATGAGCAGTTCTTC. It yields the protein CASSQEVVSYNEQFF.

This clone was observed once. This sequence joins TRBV5-1 and TRBJ1-1; the match to TRBD1 covers 9 bases. The CDR3 spans 16 residues. The V gene end was trimmed by 4 bases and the J gene end by 4 bases; junction bases not matched to a gene: 11. The germline V gene encodes CDR1 SGHRS and CDR2 YFSETQ. CDR3 nucleotide sequence: TGCGCCAGCAGCAAAGGACAGGGGTTTTCGGTCACTGAAGCTTTCTTT. It encodes CASSKGQGFSVTEAFF.

The V call is TRBV9, the J call TRBJ2-3, with 9 bases that match TRBD2. The V segment lost 3 bases and the J segment 2 bases; nucleotides outside the gene matches: 7. Germline V lookup: CDR1 SGDLS, CDR2 YYNGEE. The CDR3 is 16 amino acids. The DNA of the CDR3 is TGTGCCAGCAGCGACCGACTAGCGGAGATCACAGATACGCAGTATTTT. It encodes CASSDRLAEITDTQYF.

On this clone: Other nucleotide sequences from this sample produce the same CDR3. J is TRBJ1-2 and V is TRBV2, with a possible D match to TRBD1 (6 bases). This CDR3 has 14 amino acids. The germline gives CDR1 SNHLY, CDR2 FYNNEI. V was trimmed by 1 base and J by 4 bases, leaving 10 bases between them. In nucleotides, the CDR3 is TGTGCCAGCAGTGAAGTGGGGGCTTCCTATGGCTACACCTTC. Its translation is CASSEVGASYGYTF.

This chain joins TRBV9 and TRBJ1-1, with 8 nucleotides matching TRBD1. After removal of 0 bases from V and 4 bases from J, the junction contained 8 bases not matched to a gene. The CDR3 spans 16 residues. Per germline, CDR1 SGDLS and CDR2 YYNGEE. The CDR3 DNA is TGTGCCAGCAGCGTAGACCCCGGACAGGGAGGCACTGAAGCTTTCTTT. Its protein is CASSVDPGQGGTEAFF.

This clone was counted only a few times. The chain combines TRBV10-1 with TRBJ2-2, with D maybe TRBD1 (5 bases). In germline, CDR1 is WNHNN, CDR2 SYGVQD (reference sequence). The V and J ends lost 5 bases and 7 bases respectively, with 11 bases between them. The CDR3 totals 13 residues. The CDR3 DNA is TGCGCCAGCAGTTTTCAGGGCGGCGGGGAGCTGTTTTTT. It specifies CASSFQGGGELFF.

This chain connects TRBV19 to TRBJ1-2; unclear D gene. The germline V gene encodes CDR1 LNHDA and CDR2 SQIVND (reference sequence). The CDR3 runs to 12 residues. Deletions cut 6 bases from V and 2 bases from J, with 7 bases between. As DNA, the CDR3 is TGTGCCAGTAGACAGCAAAACTATGGCTACACCTTC. Its protein is CASRQQNYGYTF.

In DNA, the CDR3 is TGTGCCAGCAGCCACGGGACAGGAGACGAAAAACTGTTTTTT. Its translation is CASSHGTGDEKLFF. The chain is built from TRBV7-9 and TRBJ1-4, with 8 bases matching TRBD1. V lost 5 bases to trimming and J lost 8 bases; unmatched junction nucleotides: 7. The CDR3 has 14 residues. Germline values: CDR1 SEHNR, CDR2 FQNEAQ (reference sequence).

The chain is built from TRBV7-8 and TRBJ2-7, with D uncertain. The CDR3 totals 13 residues. Germline V gene sequence: CDR1 SGHVS, CDR2 FQNEAQ. The V end lost 3 bases, the J end lost 6 bases, and 12 bases lay between the germline ends. CDR3 protein: CASSFSVDSEQYF. DNA of the CDR3: TGTGCCAGCAGCTTCTCAGTAGACTCCGAGCAGTACTTC.

This chain links TRBV18 with TRBJ2-7, with D possibly TRBD2 on 5 matching bases. The CDR3 has 12 residues. The germline V and J ends were trimmed by 3 bases and 7 bases, with 10 bases remaining between them. CDR1 is KGHSH, CDR2 LQKENI, per germline. CDR3 loop: CASSPPSGEQYF. CDR3 DNA sequence: TGTGCCAGCTCACCTCCCTCGGGGGAGCAGTACTTC.

The count of this clone is one. The chain carries TRBV12-3 or TRBV12-4 and TRBJ1-2; D call uncertain. With 3 bases removed from V and 4 bases from J, the gap between germline ends came to 3 bases. This CDR3 comprises 11 residues. Here the CDR3 DNA reads TGTGCCAGCAGTTTTAGCTATGGCTACACCTTC. It encodes CASSFSYGYTF.